This entry lists 2 T cell receptor beta chains sequenced from one sample in a study of T cells in Graves' hyperthyroidism and ophthalmopathy. The TCR beta CDR3 regions underwent amplification using RNA transcripts as the source. During a first-round RT-PCR of the TCR CDR3, the HTBI primer set was used. In TCRdb, the multiplex PCR reads were re-called with MiXCR into one record per CDR3 protein. The sample carries approximately 620,000 distinct CDR3 sequences, about 15% recorded once. The sequencing input was blood. These receptors all come from a woman in her thirties with Graves' hyperthyroidism that later progressed to Graves' ophthalmopathy.

This clonotype ranks as large. The chain has TRBV28 and TRBJ1-4; weak D call: TRBD1 (5 bases). The CDR3 runs to 15 residues. Trimming cost V 6 bases and J 0 bases, with 11 bases left between them. CDR1 is MDHEN, CDR2 SYDVKM, per germline. This CDR3 reads CASRMTVATNEKLFF. The DNA of the CDR3 is TGTGCCAGCAGGATGACAGTTGCAACTAATGAAAAACTGTTTTTT.

A remark on this clonotype: With a much larger clone just one base away, this may be a read error. V and J are TRBV30 and TRBJ2-1; a weak D match, TRBD2 (7 bases). CDR1 GTSNPN and CDR2 SVGIG come from the germline V gene (reference sequence). Trimming shortened V by 1 base and J by 4 bases, and 14 bases separated the two germline ends. The CDR3 contains 15 residues. The CDR3 bases are TGTGCCTGGAGTGCGAACGGGGGGCTGTACAATGAGCAGTTCTTC. This translates into CAWSANGGLYNEQFF.